A selection of T cell receptor beta chains follows, all from one sample in a study of T cells in localized non-small cell lung cancer. Only in-frame clones appear in the TCRdb table, and some are missing; sequencing was by immunoSEQ multiplex PCR. The sample shows 7,500 to 8,500 clones, roughly three fifths of them seen only once. The sample here was lymph node tissue, taken before any cancer treatment. Every receptor here comes from a male donor at least 60 years old with stage I squamous cell lung carcinoma. Each CDR3 is given with its conserved first and last residue. A D gene is named only where the DNA matches it firmly.

J gene	D gene	V gene	CDR3 protein
TRBJ2-3	.	TRBV28	CASSLPTELTDTQYF
TRBJ2-7	TRBD1	TRBV30	CAWNNPGQGMSYEQYF
TRBJ1-2	TRBD1	TRBV11-3	CASSLGEGAHYGYTF
TRBJ1-3	.	TRBV30	CAWSVGSPGNTIYF
TRBJ2-6	.	TRBV30	CAWNGDQGKNSGANVLTF
TRBJ2-1	TRBD2	TRBV9	CASSRLAGSYNEQFF
TRBJ2-7	TRBD1	TRBV12-5	CASGFVRDRGYEQYF
TRBJ1-2	TRBD1	TRBV12-5	CASGFGTGRNGYTF
TRBJ2-2	TRBD2	TRBV30	CAWSGSLAGGVGELFF
TRBJ2-1	.	TRBV1	CASSPQGSSYNEQFF
TRBJ2-7	TRBD2	TRBV5-1	CASSPGLAVYEQYF
TRBJ1-5	.	TRBV19	CASRRYSTSNQPQHF
TRBJ1-4	.	TRBV19	CASSRVLANEKLFF
TRBJ2-1	.	TRBV9	CASTTRRNEQFF
TRBJ2-7	TRBD2	TRBV30	CAWSGGLAPYEQYF
TRBJ1-3	.	TRBV25-1	CASSSLASSGNTIYF
TRBJ2-2	TRBD2	TRBV19	CASRQAGARTGELFF
TRBJ2-2	TRBD2	TRBV10-3	CASAPGLAGGGELFF
TRBJ1-3	.	TRBV9	CASSVEGENTIYF
TRBJ2-6	TRBD1	TRBV19	CASTRGRFTGANVLTF
TRBJ1-2	TRBD1	TRBV28	CASGEVGQNYGYTF
TRBJ2-1	.	TRBV28	CASSRGRATYNEQFF